Listed below are T cell receptor beta chains from one sample, sequenced in a study of human versus mouse CDR3 diversity and MHC coevolution. Produced via immunoSEQ multiplex PCR; TCRdb's table is partial and in-frame only. The table shows 80,000 or so clones, with 93% occurring only once. The sample comprised naive CD4+ T cells from blood. These receptors all come from a person aged 25 to 69 in good health. CDR3s include the opening cysteine and the closing phenylalanine or tryptophan. D genes are given only for firm matches. Only part of the rows carry a size: once, few, many, or a class if the clone is expanded.

>TRBV7-2|TRBJ2-7|NA|NA
CASSLIPLAANYEQYF
TGTGCCAGCAGCTTAATCCCGCTAGCAGCAAACTACGAGCAGTACTTC
>TRBV27|TRBJ1-4|TRBD1|NA
CASRQAGGPNEKLFF
TGTGCCAGCAGGCAAGCAGGGGGCCCTAATGAAAAACTGTTTTTT
>TRBV27|TRBJ2-3|TRBD1|NA
CASWTRDRGTDTQYF
TGTGCCAGCTGGACCCGGGACAGGGGGACAGATACGCAGTATTTT
>TRBV19|TRBJ1-5|NA|NA
CASSPSRHQPQHF
TGTGCCAGTAGTCCGAGTCGCCATCAGCCCCAGCATTTT
>TRBV7-2|TRBJ2-7|TRBD2|once
CASSLTGTSGYSSYEQYF
TGTGCCAGCAGCCTCACCGGGACTAGCGGTTATAGCTCCTACGAGCAGTACTTC
>TRBV19|TRBJ2-7|NA|once
CASSMHGIFYEQYF
TGTGCCAGTAGTATGCACGGGATTTTCTACGAGCAGTACTTC
>TRBV23-1|TRBJ2-7|NA|NA
CASPRPGHPYEQYF
TGCGCCAGTCCGAGGCCGGGACACCCCTACGAGCAGTACTTC
>TRBV6-1|TRBJ2-1|TRBD2|NA
CASSELAGGYNEQFF
TGTGCCAGCAGTGAGCTAGCGGGGGGCTACAATGAGCAGTTCTTC
>TRBV18|TRBJ2-7|NA|once
CASSPASVVGYEQYF
TGTGCCAGCTCTCCCGCGTCAGTAGTCGGGTACGAGCAGTACTTC
>TRBV27|TRBJ2-1|TRBD2|NA
CASSSRRAGVWPHNEQFF
TGTGCCAGCAGTTCTCGGAGAGCGGGAGTTTGGCCGCACAATGAGCAGTTCTTC
>TRBV7-3|TRBJ1-4|NA|NA
CASSTGTNEKLFF
TGTGCCAGCAGCACCGGGACTAATGAAAAACTGTTTTTT